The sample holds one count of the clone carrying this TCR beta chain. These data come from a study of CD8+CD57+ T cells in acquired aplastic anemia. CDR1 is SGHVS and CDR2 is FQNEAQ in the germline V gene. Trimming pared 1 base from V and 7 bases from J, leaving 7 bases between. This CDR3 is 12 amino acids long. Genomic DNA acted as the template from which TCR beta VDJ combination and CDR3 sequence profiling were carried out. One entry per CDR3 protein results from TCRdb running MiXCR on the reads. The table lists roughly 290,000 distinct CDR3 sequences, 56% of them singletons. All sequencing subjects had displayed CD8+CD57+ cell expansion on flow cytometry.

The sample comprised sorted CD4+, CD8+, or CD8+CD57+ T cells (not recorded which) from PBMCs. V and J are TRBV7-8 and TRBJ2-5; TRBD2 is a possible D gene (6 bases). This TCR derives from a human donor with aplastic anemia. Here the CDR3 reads CASSLGEATQYF. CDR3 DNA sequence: TGTGCCAGCAGCTTAGGGGAGGCGACCCAGTACTTC.